Below, 27 T cell receptor beta chains from the same sample are listed, as sequenced in a study of CD8 T cells in Susac syndrome. Reverse transcription of about 0.5 to 1 ug RNA was carried out with random hexamers. TCRdb re-called the immunoSEQ multiplex PCR reads through MiXCR, storing one row per CDR3 protein. The sample shows hundreds of thousands of distinct CDR3 sequences, about 85% of them seen only once. The specimen sequenced was CD8+ T cells from PBMCs. The receptors stem from a human donor with multiple sclerosis.

The rearrangement links TRBV28 to TRBJ2-5; D is unclear. V dropped 5 bases and J dropped 7 bases, with 11 bases sitting between them. The CDR3 is 12 residues long. CDR1 MDHEN and CDR2 SYDVKM come from the germline V gene. The CDR3 DNA reads as TGTGCCAGCAGTCCGTCACTCGGGACCCAGTACTTC. Encoded protein: CASSPSLGTQYF.

This clonotype appeared once. The chain joins TRBV11-2 to TRBJ1-1, with D perhaps TRBD1 (5 bases). V was trimmed by 2 bases and J by 5 bases, leaving 15 bases between them. The CDR3 contains 15 residues. Germline-derived CDR1 and CDR2 are SGHAT and FQNNGV. The CDR3: CASSLTQGLGTEAFF. The CDR3 DNA reads TGTGCCAGCAGCTTAACCCAGGGATTGGGAACTGAAGCTTTCTTT.

The chain carries TRBV6-6 and TRBJ1-4; D is unresolved. CDR1 and CDR2 (germline): MNHNY, SVGAGI (reference sequence). Trimming took 2 bases from V and 12 from J, leaving 19 bases between them. The CDR3 loop spans 15 amino acids. The CDR3 reads CASSYVMGPNVELFF. The DNA of the CDR3 is TGTGCCAGCAGTTACGTTATGGGTCCCAATGTGGAACTGTTTTTT.

The rearrangement joins TRBV27 to TRBJ2-5, with 8 bases matching TRBD2. The germline V gene encodes CDR1 MNHEY and CDR2 SMNVEV (reference sequence). V dropped 11 bases and J dropped 5; count of bases not matched to a gene: 7. CDR3 length equals 12 residues. The CDR3 DNA follows: TGTGCCGCCGGGGGGGTTGGCGAGACCCAGTACTTC. It yields the protein CAAGGVGETQYF.

This chain joins TRBV6-1 and TRBJ2-3; no clear D gene. The V gene lost 2 bases and the J gene lost 4 bases, with 22 bases spanning the gap. Per the germline V gene, CDR1 is MNHNS and CDR2 is SASEGT. This CDR3 contains 18 residues. CDR3 sequence reads: CASSEWDRGIPSSDTQYF. In DNA, the CDR3 is TGTGCCAGCAGTGAATGGGATCGCGGCATCCCATCGTCAGATACGCAGTATTTT.

V gene TRBV9 combines with J gene TRBJ2-3; 10 bases map to TRBD2. The CDR3 has 15 residues. CDR1 and CDR2 (germline): SGDLS, YYNGEE. After removal of 0 bases from V and 5 bases from J, the junction contained 3 bases not matched to a gene. The CDR3 DNA is TGTGCCAGCAGCGTAGCGGGGACTAGCGAAGATACGCAGTATTTT. Encoded protein: CASSVAGTSEDTQYF.

V is TRBV9 and J is TRBJ2-1; D is tentatively TRBD1 or TRBD2 (6 bases each). CDR3 length: 16 residues. V gave up 0 bases and J gave up 9 bases, with 19 bases separating them. CDR1 is SGDLS and CDR2 is YYNGEE in the germline V gene. The CDR3 reads CASSVDMGGALSEQFF. CDR3 DNA sequence: TGTGCCAGCAGCGTAGATATGGGGGGCGCTTTATCTGAGCAGTTCTTC. The entire variable domain, with the rest obtained from reference TRBV9 and TRBJ2-1, is as follows: DSGVTQTPKHLITATGQRVTLRCSPRSGDLSVYWYQQSLDQGLQFLIQYYNGEERAKGNILERFSAQQFPDLHSELNLSSLELGDSALYFCASSVDMGGALSEQFFGPGTRLTVL.

The J gene is TRBJ1-5, the V gene TRBV5-1, with D uncertain. This CDR3 has 16 amino acids. CDR1 is SGHRS and CDR2 is YFSETQ in the germline V gene. V lost 0 bases to trimming and J lost 1 base, with 11 bases between them. The CDR3 DNA is TGCGCCAGCAGCTTGGGGCCGGGAGAAAGCAATCAGCCCCAGCATTTT. Its translation is CASSLGPGESNQPQHF.

The chain uses TRBV10-2 and TRBJ2-1; D not resolved. CDR3 length: 11 amino acids. Germline CDR1 WSHSY, CDR2 SAAADI. V was pared by 10 bases and J by 0 bases, with 4 bases between. The CDR3 is CATRSYNEQFF. The CDR3 coding sequence is TGCGCCACTCGCTCCTACAATGAGCAGTTCTTC.

The chain carries TRBV2 and TRBJ2-3; TRBD2 matches 9 bases. Germline trimming cut 10 bases from V and 3 bases from J; bases unmatched to any gene: 11. CDR1 SNHLY and CDR2 FYNNEI come from the germline V gene. The CDR3 is 15 amino acids. The CDR3 nucleotides are TGTGCCACCCTACCGCGGGAGGGAGGGACAGATACGCAGTATTTT. It yields the protein CATLPREGGTDTQYF.

The chain employs TRBV12-3 or TRBV12-4 and TRBJ1-1; D possibly corresponds to TRBD1 (5 bases). CDR3 length equals 15 residues. V gave up 6 bases and J gave up 0 bases, with 14 bases separating them. CDR3 residues: CASRGREGVNTEAFF. The CDR3 nucleotides read TGTGCCAGCAGGGGCAGGGAAGGAGTGAACACTGAAGCTTTCTTT.

The gene calls are TRBV11-2 and TRBJ1-6, with 8 bases matching TRBD1. The junction had 8 bases not matched to a gene; V was cut back by 5 bases and J by 17 bases. This CDR3 region has 12 residues. Germline CDR1 SGHAT, CDR2 FQNNGV. DNA of the CDR3: TGTGCCAGCAGCCCGGACAGGGTTTTGTTCCACTTT. Translation gives CASSPDRVLFHF.

This chain uses TRBV7-9 with TRBJ2-3; maybe TRBD2 (5 bases). The V gene's germline CDR1 is SEHNR and CDR2 FQNEAQ (reference sequence). The CDR3 loop spans 15 amino acids. V lost 7 bases and J 4 bases, leaving 18 bases between the germline ends. The CDR3 region is CASNLVVGVADTQYF. CDR3 bases: TGTGCCAGCAACCTCGTCGTGGGAGTTGCAGATACGCAGTATTTT. The entire variable domain, with the rest obtained from reference TRBV7-9 and TRBJ2-3, is as follows: DTGVSQNPRHKITKRGQNVTFRCDPISEHNRLYWYRQTLGQGPEFLTYFQNEAQLEKSRLLSDRFSAERPKGSFSTLEIQRTEQGDSAMYLCASNLVVGVADTQYFGPGTRLTVL.

The V call is TRBV6-6, the J call TRBJ2-5; D may be TRBD1 (5 bases). Trimming stripped 2 bases from V and 1 base from J, with 8 bases between. CDR3 length equals 14 residues. CDR1 is MNHNY and CDR2 is SVGAGI in the germline V gene (reference sequence). CDR3 region: CASSYTTVQETQYF. CDR3 DNA sequence: TGTGCCAGCAGTTACACGACAGTCCAAGAGACCCAGTACTTC.

The chain links TRBV13 to TRBJ1-1; D gene unclear. The V gene's germline CDR1 is PRHDT and CDR2 FYEKMQ (reference sequence). The CDR3 covers 14 residues. V was shortened by 4 bases and J by 0 bases, with 9 bases between the two germline ends. The CDR3 coding sequence is TGTGCCAGCAGCTCCACTGACCTGAACACTGAAGCTTTCTTT. This encodes CASSSTDLNTEAFF.

This clonotype has more than one count but fewer than ten. The rearrangement uses TRBV6-1 and TRBJ2-1; TRBD2 is a possible D gene (6 bases). Trimming removed 8 bases from V and 0 bases from J, with 14 bases in between. This CDR3 is 15 amino acids long. Germline V lookup: CDR1 MNHNS, CDR2 SASEGT. The CDR3 sequence is CASPIMGGSYNEQFF. CDR3 nucleotides: TGTGCCAGCCCTATAATGGGGGGCTCCTACAATGAGCAGTTCTTC.

The chain joins TRBV20-1 to TRBJ2-2; 7 bases agree with TRBD2. The CDR3 runs to 16 residues. Trimming removed 0 bases from V and 3 bases from J; junction bases left unmatched: 7. The germline gives CDR1 DFQATT, CDR2 SNEGSKA (reference sequence). CDR3 residues: CSARDFAGRDTGELFF. CDR3 in DNA: TGCAGTGCTAGAGATTTTGCGGGGAGGGACACCGGGGAGCTGTTTTTT.

The chain employs TRBV20-1 and TRBJ2-4, with 7 bases matching TRBD1. Germline V CDR1 and CDR2: DFQATT, SNEGSKA (reference sequence). The CDR3 spans 17 residues. V lost 6 bases, J lost 4 bases, and 18 bases stayed unmatched. The CDR3 is CSAGKGDSYHDKNIQYF. The DNA for the CDR3 is TGCAGTGCAGGGAAGGGGGACAGCTACCACGATAAAAACATTCAGTACTTC.

The chain couples TRBV6-2 or TRBV6-3 to TRBJ2-3, with 9 nucleotides matching TRBD2. Germline lookup yields CDR1 MNHEY and CDR2 SVGEGT. V shed 0 bases and J 6 bases; nucleotides not matched to a gene: 10. The CDR3 runs 17 residues. CDR3 in amino acids: CASSYSPAGGAGDTQYF. CDR3 bases: TGTGCCAGCAGTTACTCTCCAGCGGGAGGTGCTGGGGATACGCAGTATTTT.

This clonotype showed up just once. The gene calls are TRBV6-2 or TRBV6-3 and TRBJ2-5; TRBD2 matches at 10 bases. J gave up 2 bases and V 7 bases, and 4 bases lay outside the gene matches. The V gene's germline CDR1 is MNHEY and CDR2 SVGEGT. The CDR3 covers 14 residues. CDR3 DNA: TGTGCCAGCACCCCAGCGGGGGGGCAAGAGACCCAGTACTTC. It encodes CASTPAGGQETQYF.

The chain uses TRBV28 and TRBJ2-5, with 7 bases aligning to TRBD1. Germline loops: CDR1 MDHEN, CDR2 SYDVKM. The CDR3 totals 16 residues. The V and J ends lost 5 bases and 1 base, in that order; junction bases with no gene match: 10. CDR3 amino acids: CASSPGGQEGQETQYF. CDR3 sequence (DNA): TGTGCCAGCAGTCCAGGGGGACAAGAGGGCCAAGAGACCCAGTACTTC.

The chain recombines TRBV4-1 with TRBJ2-1, with D possibly being TRBD2 (6 bases). The CDR3 extends over 15 amino acids. The V gene's germline CDR1 is MGHRA and CDR2 YSYEKL. V was shortened by 1 base and J by 4 bases, with 11 bases between the two germline ends. This CDR3 reads CASSQVAGLYNEQFF. In DNA form, the CDR3 reads TGCGCCAGCAGCCAAGTCGCGGGGCTTTACAATGAGCAGTTCTTC.

For the CDR3, the DNA is TGTGCCATCAGTGAGTCGAACTTGGCAGCAACTAATGAAAAACTGTTTTTT. As protein: CAISESNLAATNEKLFF. The chain carries TRBV10-3 and TRBJ1-4, with D unresolved. CDR3 length: 17 residues. Germline V gene data show CDR1 as ENHRY and CDR2 as SYGVKD. The V and J ends lost 0 bases and 0 bases respectively, with 11 bases between them.

This chain connects TRBV6-6 to TRBJ1-1; D perhaps matches TRBD1 (6 bases). Trimming removed 5 bases at V and 3 bases at J, with 19 bases between. The CDR3 extends over 16 amino acids. Germline CDR1 MNHNY, CDR2 SVGAGI (reference sequence). This CDR3 reads CASSPHPTGRDTEAFF. The CDR3 region has the DNA TGTGCCAGCAGTCCACACCCCACAGGGAGGGACACTGAAGCTTTCTTT.

The chain combines TRBV7-8 with TRBJ1-5; 9 nucleotides align to TRBD1. The CDR3 contains 16 residues. V dropped 4 bases and J dropped 6; count of bases not matched to a gene: 10. Germline CDR1 and CDR2: SGHVS and FQNEAQ. CDR3: CASSYRGQGTSQPQHF. CDR3 DNA sequence: TGTGCCAGCAGCTACCGGGGACAGGGCACAAGTCAGCCCCAGCATTTT.

The V and J genes are TRBV4-1 and TRBJ1-2; 9 nucleotides match TRBD1. This CDR3 has 14 amino acids. V dropped 2 bases and J dropped 8; count of bases not matched to a gene: 6. In germline, CDR1 is MGHRA, CDR2 YSYEKL. The CDR3 DNA sequence: TGCGCCAGCAGCCAACTACAGGGGGCTTGGGGCTACACCTTC. Its protein product is CASSQLQGAWGYTF.

The chain links TRBV5-1 to TRBJ2-7; D uncertain. The CDR3 is 15 residues long. In germline, CDR1 is SGHRS, CDR2 YFSETQ. V was trimmed by 3 bases and J by 3 bases, leaving 16 bases between them. The CDR3: CASSSSPGYNYEQYF. In DNA form, the CDR3 reads TGCGCCAGCAGCTCCTCCCCCGGCTACAACTACGAGCAGTACTTC.